A selection of T cell receptor beta chains follows, all from one sample in a study of shared clonotypes between healthy human individuals. Clones were sequenced by immunoSEQ multiplex PCR, and TCRdb holds only the in-frame ones, with some missing. The sample carries hundreds of thousands of clones, 95% recorded once. Sequenced sample: naive CD8+ T cells sorted from blood. Every receptor here comes from a woman in her thirties in good health. Each CDR3 is given with its conserved first and last residue. The order of the fields is clone size, V gene, J gene, D gene, CDR3 DNA, CDR3 protein. D genes are given only for firm matches. Expanded clones are given a class, and other clones once, few, many or no size at all.

clone size: -; V gene: TRBV6-5; J gene: TRBJ1-5; D gene: TRBD1; CDR3 DNA: TGTGCCAGCAGCGGGACAGCAAATCAGCCCCAGCATTTT; CDR3 protein: CASSGTANQPQHF
clone size: -; V gene: TRBV30; J gene: TRBJ1-1; D gene: -; CDR3 DNA: TGTGCCTGGAGTGTAATGCCAGGGGTTGAAGCTTTCTTT; CDR3 protein: CAWSVMPGVEAFF
clone size: -; V gene: TRBV6-6; J gene: TRBJ1-5; D gene: TRBD1; CDR3 DNA: TGTGCCAGCAGTTACAACGGACAGGGGACCAATCAGCCCCAGCATTTT; CDR3 protein: CASSYNGQGTNQPQHF
clone size: -; V gene: TRBV28; J gene: TRBJ2-3; D gene: TRBD2; CDR3 DNA: TGTGCCAGCAGTCCGATACGAACCTCAAGACTAGCGGGAAGCACAGATACGCAGTATTTT; CDR3 protein: CASSPIRTSRLAGSTDTQYF
clone size: -; V gene: TRBV7-9; J gene: TRBJ1-2; D gene: TRBD1; CDR3 DNA: TGTGCCAGCAGCCGTATAGACAGGGACTATGGCTACACCTTC; CDR3 protein: CASSRIDRDYGYTF
clone size: -; V gene: TRBV21-1; J gene: TRBJ2-7; D gene: -; CDR3 DNA: TGTGCCAGCAGCCGACCGGGACAGGGTTCTTACGAGCAGTACTTC; CDR3 protein: CASSRPGQGSYEQYF
clone size: -; V gene: TRBV11-2; J gene: TRBJ2-3; D gene: -; CDR3 DNA: TGTGCCAGCAGCCCTCCCGTTGGTGCAGATACGCAGTATTTT; CDR3 protein: CASSPPVGADTQYF
clone size: once; V gene: TRBV27; J gene: TRBJ2-7; D gene: TRBD2; CDR3 DNA: TGTGCCAGCAGTCTCGGGACTACCGCCTACGAGCAGTACTTC; CDR3 protein: CASSLGTTAYEQYF
clone size: -; V gene: TRBV7-9; J gene: TRBJ2-7; D gene: -; CDR3 DNA: TGTGCCAGCAGCTTAGCGGTCAATCCCTACGAGCAGTACTTC; CDR3 protein: CASSLAVNPYEQYF
clone size: -; V gene: TRBV30; J gene: TRBJ2-3; D gene: TRBD2; CDR3 DNA: TGTGCCTGGAGTACGGGGACTAGCGGGAGTTTGGAGGATACGCAGTATTTT; CDR3 protein: CAWSTGTSGSLEDTQYF
clone size: -; V gene: TRBV4-1; J gene: TRBJ2-7; D gene: -; CDR3 DNA: TGCGCCAGCAGCCAAGTTAGATTCTCCTACGAGCAGTACTTC; CDR3 protein: CASSQVRFSYEQYF
clone size: -; V gene: TRBV27; J gene: TRBJ2-5; D gene: TRBD2; CDR3 DNA: TGTGCCAGCAGTTTACGTTCGGGACTACTAGGAGAGACCCAGTACTTC; CDR3 protein: CASSLRSGLLGETQYF
clone size: -; V gene: TRBV30; J gene: TRBJ2-1; D gene: -; CDR3 DNA: TGTGCCTGGAGTGAGGCTAGCAGGTCGGACAATGAGCAGTTCTTC; CDR3 protein: CAWSEASRSDNEQFF
clone size: -; V gene: TRBV27; J gene: TRBJ2-1; D gene: -; CDR3 DNA: TGTGCCAGCAGTCTAAAGGGCTCTGGCTCCTACAATGAGCAGTTCTTC; CDR3 protein: CASSLKGSGSYNEQFF
clone size: once; V gene: TRBV19; J gene: TRBJ1-1; D gene: TRBD1; CDR3 DNA: TGTGCCAGTAGTGCAACAGGGGCTATTAACACTGAAGCTTTCTTT; CDR3 protein: CASSATGAINTEAFF
clone size: -; V gene: TRBV6-6; J gene: TRBJ1-3; D gene: -; CDR3 DNA: TGTGCCAGCAGCCAAGATCCTGGAAACACCATATATTTT; CDR3 protein: CASSQDPGNTIYF
clone size: -; V gene: TRBV6-5; J gene: TRBJ2-1; D gene: -; CDR3 DNA: TGTGCCAGCAGTGCCACAGGGTACAATGAGCAGTTCTTC; CDR3 protein: CASSATGYNEQFF
clone size: -; V gene: TRBV5-4; J gene: TRBJ1-2; D gene: -; CDR3 DNA: TGTGCCAGCGGGACTGGGACTGGCGGCTACACCTTC; CDR3 protein: CASGTGTGGYTF
clone size: -; V gene: TRBV5-4; J gene: TRBJ2-1; D gene: -; CDR3 DNA: TGTGCCAGCAGCCCGACGGGCAATGAGCAGTTCTTC; CDR3 protein: CASSPTGNEQFF
clone size: -; V gene: TRBV28; J gene: TRBJ2-3; D gene: -; CDR3 DNA: TGTGCCAGCAACCCACCAGGGTCTACGCAGTATTTT; CDR3 protein: CASNPPGSTQYF
clone size: -; V gene: TRBV28; J gene: TRBJ2-7; D gene: TRBD2; CDR3 DNA: TGTGCCAGCAGTTCGCGGACTAGCGGGATCTACGAGCAGTACTTC; CDR3 protein: CASSSRTSGIYEQYF
clone size: -; V gene: TRBV21-1; J gene: TRBJ1-4; D gene: -; CDR3 DNA: TGTGCCAGCAGCAAAATTGTTCGGGGGTATGAAAAACTGTTTTTT; CDR3 protein: CASSKIVRGYEKLFF
clone size: -; V gene: TRBV7-9; J gene: TRBJ2-3; D gene: -; CDR3 DNA: TGTGCCAGCAGAATGGGACAGCGGGTAGATACGCAGTATTTT; CDR3 protein: CASRMGQRVDTQYF